The rows below give T cell receptor beta chains drawn from one sample of a study of T cells after yellow fever vaccination. TCRdb processed the 5' RACE reads anew with MiXCR; each CDR3 protein has one entry. The repertoire includes about 330,000 distinct CDR3 sequences, 4.1% of them detected once, and 20% to 25% sits in the top ten. This material consisted of PBMCs, taken 5 days after the yellow fever booster vaccination. Receptor source: a man between 18 and 29 years old who received the YFV17D yellow fever vaccine. Each CDR3 is given with its conserved first and last residue. The order of the fields is clone size, D gene, V gene, J gene, CDR3 protein, CDR3 DNA. The D gene is left open where the match is weak. Expanded clones are given a class, and other clones once, few, many or no size at all.

>once|-|TRBV7-2|TRBJ1-1
CASSLAGLFGEAFF
TGTGCCAGCAGCTTAGCGGGTCTCTTTGGTGAAGCTTTCTTT
>many|-|TRBV6-2/TRBV6-3|TRBJ2-5
CASTTGDGQETQYF
TGTGCCAGCACCACGGGGGACGGCCAAGAGACCCAGTACTTC
>many|TRBD1|TRBV3-1|TRBJ1-2
CASSQRQNQGAYGYTF
TGTGCCAGCAGCCAACGACAGAACCAGGGGGCCTATGGCTACACCTTC
>-|-|TRBV5-1|TRBJ2-5
CASQPGSGQETQYF
TGCGCCAGCCAACCGGGGAGTGGTCAAGAGACCCAGTACTTC
>-|-|TRBV20-1|TRBJ2-7
CSARILTTGAGYEQYF
TGCAGTGCTAGAATTCTAACAACGGGGGCTGGATACGAGCAGTACTTC
>-|TRBD2|TRBV3-1|TRBJ2-2
CASSFGLGGTGELFF
TGTGCCAGCAGCTTTGGACTAGGTGGCACCGGGGAGCTGTTTTTT
>few|TRBD2|TRBV29-1|TRBJ2-3
CSVGLLRGDTQYF
TGCAGCGTTGGCCTCTTGCGGGGGGATACGCAGTATTTT
>many|-|TRBV7-2|TRBJ2-3
CALAQGTDTQYF
TGTGCCCTGGCTCAGGGCACAGATACGCAGTATTTT
>-|-|TRBV29-1|TRBJ1-5
CSGEGRGYNYQPQHF
TGCAGCGGGGAGGGCAGGGGATATAATTATCAGCCCCAGCATTTT
>few|-|TRBV19|TRBJ1-1
CASSMVQNTEAFF
TGTGCCAGTAGTATGGTCCAGAACACTGAAGCTTTCTTT
>few|-|TRBV5-1|TRBJ1-1
CASSSLATGLNTEAFF
TGCGCCAGCAGCTCCCTCGCCACAGGGTTGAACACTGAAGCTTTCTTT
>few|-|TRBV6-2/TRBV6-3|TRBJ1-6
CASTPQLIHNSPLHF
TGTGCCAGCACCCCCCAGCTGATCCATAATTCACCCCTCCACTTT
>few|-|TRBV10-3|TRBJ1-2
CAISESMGPGGYTF
TGTGCCATCAGTGAGTCGATGGGTCCCGGGGGCTACACCTTC
>-|-|TRBV21-1|TRBJ1-5
CASSKQRVNQPQHF
TGTGCCAGCAGCAAACAAAGGGTCAATCAGCCCCAGCATTTT
>few|TRBD1|TRBV14|TRBJ2-4
CASSQGTGKNIQYF
TGTGCCAGCAGCCAAGGGACAGGGAAAAACATTCAGTACTTC
>few|-|TRBV4-3|TRBJ1-2
CASSQDAGRNYGYTF
TGCGCCAGCAGCCAAGATGCGGGGAGGAACTATGGCTACACCTTC
>-|-|TRBV30|TRBJ1-2
CAWRTRWGYTF
TGTGCCTGGCGGACCCGCTGGGGCTACACCTTC
>many|-|TRBV4-3|TRBJ1-2
CASSYSREDANYGYTF
TGCGCCAGCAGCTATTCTCGGGAGGATGCTAACTATGGCTACACCTTC
>-|-|TRBV7-8|TRBJ2-1
CASSLRLGLSQFF
TGTGCCAGCAGCCTTCGACTAGGACTGTCCCAGTTCTTC
>few|-|TRBV12-3/TRBV12-4|TRBJ2-3
CAILLRGGHDTQYF
TGTGCCATCCTTTTGAGGGGGGGCCACGATACGCAGTATTTT
>-|-|TRBV7-9|TRBJ2-4
CASSSDYGGKAKNIQYF
TGTGCCAGCAGCTCGGACTACGGCGGGAAAGCCAAAAACATTCAGTACTTC
>-|-|TRBV4-1|TRBJ2-5
CASSQDTGTLLKETQYF
TGCGCCAGCAGCCAAGATACGGGGACCCTATTGAAGGAGACCCAGTACTTC
>few|-|TRBV5-1|TRBJ2-5
CATRSGLTQETQYF
TGCGCGACTCGGTCAGGACTTACACAAGAGACCCAGTACTTC
>-|TRBD2|TRBV9|TRBJ2-1
CASPWGGIGLWQFF
TGTGCCAGCCCTTGGGGGGGTATCGGTCTGTGGCAGTTCTTC
>many|-|TRBV6-2/TRBV6-3|TRBJ2-1
CASTEGGNEQFF
TGTGCCAGCACCGAAGGGGGCAATGAGCAGTTCTTC
>-|-|TRBV12-5|TRBJ2-1
CASVNGATNYNEQFF
TGTGCTAGTGTTAACGGGGCCACGAACTACAATGAGCAGTTCTTC
>-|TRBD1|TRBV6-5|TRBJ2-2
CASSYWTGAGELFF
TGTGCCAGCAGTTACTGGACAGGGGCCGGGGAGCTGTTTTTT
>few|-|TRBV20-1|TRBJ1-2
CSASPDNYGYTF
TGCAGTGCTAGCCCGGATAACTATGGCTACACCTTC
>few|-|TRBV10-3|TRBJ2-7
CAISDVPRRVSAYEQYF
TGTGCCATCAGTGATGTCCCTAGGAGGGTTAGTGCCTACGAGCAGTACTTC
>few|TRBD1|TRBV29-1|TRBJ2-5
CSVVTGLEETQYF
TGCAGCGTTGTGACAGGGTTGGAAGAGACCCAGTACTTC
>few|-|TRBV5-6|TRBJ1-1
CASTEGSGMNTEAFF
TGTGCCAGCACCGAGGGATCCGGGATGAACACTGAAGCTTTCTTT
>-|-|TRBV6-2/TRBV6-3|TRBJ1-6
CASKTSDSFYNSPLHF
TGTGCCAGCAAGACCTCGGACAGCTTTTATAATTCACCCCTCCACTTT